This T cell receptor (beta chain) was captured in a study of blood T cell repertoires in COVID-19. Study at large: The United States, Italy and Spain supplied acute and convalescent COVID-19 samples. From T cells, B-cell-depleted T cells, or PBMCs came the material, which was cDNA or gDNA.

Germline V gives CDR1 MNHEY, CDR2 SVGEGT. There are 13 residues in the CDR3. The V gene lost 5 bases and the J gene lost 4 bases, with 11 bases spanning the gap. Sequenced by immunoSEQ multiplex PCR; TCRdb stores in-frame clones only, minus some. The repertoire holds about 280,000 clones, with approximately 85% as singletons. Material for sequencing was peripheral blood. This sequence originates from a human donor in a cohort sampled during active COVID-19. The chain recombines TRBV6-2 or TRBV6-3 with TRBJ2-5, with D uncertain. The CDR3 here is CASSRVGAETQYF. CDR3 coding DNA: TGTGCCAGCAGTAGAGTGGGCGCAGAGACCCAGTACTTC.